This record covers a single T cell receptor (beta chain). The CDR3 loop spans 13 amino acids. V gave up 4 bases and J gave up 6 bases, with 11 bases separating them. The germline CDR1 and CDR2 sequences are SNHLY and FYNNEI. This specimen comes from a study of blood T cell repertoires in COVID-19. Using immunoSEQ multiplex PCR, the repertoire was profiled, and TCRdb retains in-frame clones only, with some absent. This repertoire shows some 230,000 clones, approximately 80% found once; its top ten account for around 16%. This sequence joins TRBV2 and TRBJ2-3, with D hard to call. Input material: PBMCs or T cells enriched from blood (not recorded which). The sequence was collected from a man aged 35-49 years who had recovered from COVID-19. The CDR3 reads CASSGRLGDTQYF. In nucleotides, the CDR3 is TGTGCCAGCAGTGGACGACTGGGTGATACGCAGTATTTT.